The clone carrying this T cell receptor beta chain was picked up many times. This sample was included in a study of neurological immune-mediated disorders. Study overall: Of the 35 or so patients with multiple sclerosis, around 30 had relapsing-remitting MS, whereas the remaining 3 had secondary progressive MS.

The CDR3 is 16 residues long. From germline, CDR1 is SGHRS and CDR2 YFSETQ. The V gene lost 0 bases and the J gene lost 10 bases, with 17 bases spanning the gap. Synthesis of cDNA was accomplished via 5'RACE employing 10-nucleotide random UMIs. A single record per CDR3 protein comes from TCRdb applying MiXCR to the 5' RACE reads. The sample yields about 66,000 distinct CDR3 sequences, around 4.2% seen once. Sequenced input: PBMCs. The J gene is TRBJ1-6, the V gene TRBV5-1; D perhaps matches TRBD1 (5 bases). The sequence was collected from a man in his thirties or forties with multiple sclerosis. The CDR3 is CASSLGGQERTSPLHF. CDR3 DNA: TGCGCCAGCAGCTTGGGCGGACAAGAAAGGACGTCACCCCTCCACTTT.